Listed below are T cell receptor beta chains from one sample, sequenced in a study of T cells in Graves' hyperthyroidism and ophthalmopathy. MiXCR, applied by TCRdb to the multiplex PCR reads, yields one record per CDR3 protein. Of some 300,000 distinct CDR3 sequences in the sample, approximately 12% were seen once. Sequenced sample: blood. Receptor source: a woman in her twenties or thirties with Graves' hyperthyroidism that later progressed to Graves' ophthalmopathy. The CDR3 runs from the conserved cysteine through the conserved F or W. D genes are given only for firm matches. Expanded clones are given a class, and other clones once, few, many or no size at all.

cdr3_nt cdr3_aa clone_size j_call v_call d_call
TGTGCCAGCAGTTTATACTTGGATGGCTACACCTTC CASSLYLDGYTF - TRBJ1-2 TRBV28 -
TGCAGTGCACGAGGCGTAGCCAAATTTTACGAGCAGTACTTC CSARGVAKFYEQYF many TRBJ2-7 TRBV20-1 -
TGTGCCACCGGAGGGGGACTAGCGGGAGAAAATGAGCAGTTCTTC CATGGGLAGENEQFF few TRBJ2-1 TRBV24-1 TRBD2
TGTGCCAGCAGCGTAGAATTACAGCGGAACACCGGGGAGCTGTTTTTT CASSVELQRNTGELFF many TRBJ2-2 TRBV9 -
TGCAGTTCAGGGGTTCAGCCCCAGCATTTT CSSGVQPQHF many TRBJ1-5 TRBV20-1 -
TGTGCCAGCAGTTTGCGCGGGACTGGAAACACCATATATTTT CASSLRGTGNTIYF many TRBJ1-3 TRBV6-1 -
TGTGCCAGCAGCAGGCCTGGAAACACCATATATTTT CASSRPGNTIYF few TRBJ1-3 TRBV7-9 -
TGCAGTGCTAGTAAGGGCCGGTCCCACGGTGAGCAGTTCTTC CSASKGRSHGEQFF many TRBJ2-1 TRBV20-1 -
TGTGCCAGCAGTCCCTCCGGGGGGTCTAGCACAGATACGCAGTATTTT CASSPSGGSSTDTQYF many TRBJ2-3 TRBV6-1 TRBD2
TGCAGTGCTGGGGAAGGTGGCACTGAAGCTTTCTTT CSAGEGGTEAFF many TRBJ1-1 TRBV20-1 -